This TCR beta chain was sequenced for a study of blood T cells in healthy people across ages (dated by TCRdb to about 2015). In the study overall: In model experiments, template switching captured about one uniquely barcoded TCR beta cDNA molecule for every two T cells. The study measured age-related changes in TCR beta repertoire diversity using deep sequencing normalized with unique cDNA molecular identifiers. The study analyzed two additional independent replicas of 1 million unique cDNA reads from the same blood draw for two donors, one aged 18 to 29 and one aged 80 or older. The donors were split into four age groups: young (average 16 years), middle-aged (more than 35), aged (over 55) and long-lived (more than 80). To avoid experimental bias, donors of different ages were randomly spread across the sequencing lanes. Broad study findings and their caveats: Because donor CMV infection status was unknown, age-related changes in expanded clonotypes were potentially confounded. Estimates of total diversity based on one million sequenced T cells were considered lower bounds and underestimates. Observed TCR beta diversity per million T cells fell roughly linearly with age, and a significant reduction was already apparent by age around 39. Compared with the aged group, the long-lived group had more naive CD4+ T cells, fewer expanded clones and increased TCR diversity, suggesting age selection. A strong correlation was found between observed TCR beta diversity and the percentage of naive T cells measured by flow cytometry. Since profiling was done on bulk unsorted PBMCs, naive and antigen-experienced compartments could not be conclusively compared.

This clonotype was seen a few times. Its recognized antigen is unknown. Per-base quality was not reported, and no clone a single base away is much larger than it. To prepare the library, 5' RACE was applied. Instrument on record: Illumina HiSeq 2500. A second PCR of about 7 to 12 cycles was run with a J-beta primer mix and a sample-barcoded 5' primer. Each TCR beta cDNA molecule received a unique molecular identifier from a template-switch 5' adaptor carrying 12 random nucleotides. Each sample yielded at least 2.5 million CDR3-containing paired-end reads. All of the RNA was converted into first-strand cDNA using the Mint cDNA synthesis kit, with a TRBC-specific oligonucleotide serving as the primer. After uracil-DNA glycosylase treatment, a first 18-cycle PCR used universal primers M1SS and BC2_uni_R on all cDNA. The published analysis was carried out like this. For normalization, 1 million high-quality reads were randomly selected from each sample, with every read carrying a distinct molecular identifier. Reads sharing molecular identifiers were discarded rather than binned into consensus sequences. CDR3 identification, clonotype clustering and error correction used MiTCR with a Q25 quality threshold and the strictest error-elimination algorithm. Lower-bound total TCR beta diversity was estimated with a nonparametric unseen species model using Euler transformation. Using fastp trimming at Q25 and MiXCR clonotype assembly, TCRdb reanalyzed the public sequencing data and kept in-frame beta chains. Rows with a matching CDR3 protein are joined into one entry that keeps the most common DNA and genes. The V and J calls and clone size are TCRdb's, not the authors'. The sample table lists some 550,000 distinct CDR3 sequences, around 48% of them with a count of one. Clones ranked in the top ten supply just under 25% of the sample.

The trim is 4 bases for V and 3 bases for J, with a gap of 12 bases between the germline ends. Spanning cysteine to phenylalanine, the CDR3 consists of 14 amino acids. Just the 42-base CDR3 DNA is kept, in frame starting at base 1. The 40 or so donors, aged about 6 to 100 years, were systemically healthy Caucasian individuals from Russia. Around 10 milliliters of peripheral blood were drawn from each donor into EDTA-treated Vacutainer tubes. PBMCs were isolated by Ficoll-Paque density-gradient centrifugation, with at least 7 million obtained per sample. Total RNA, at least 5 micrograms per sample, was extracted from PBMCs with Trizol reagent. Naive CD45RAhigh/CD27high T cell percentages were measured by flow cytometry on a PBMC aliquot from every donor.

The clonotype comes from a man older than 75 in good health. The rearrangement joined TRBV12-3 or TRBV12-4 to TRBJ2-5; D gene: possibly TRBD1, on 5 matching bases. The sample taken for sequencing was blood. The CDR3 sequence is CASSSTGYEETQYF. The DNA sequence is given as TGTGCCAGCAGTTCAACAGGATACGAAGAGACCCAGTACTTC.